The 27 T cell receptor beta chains reported below all come from one sample, sequenced in a study of Ad26.COV2.S vaccination and SARS-CoV-2 variants. Only in-frame clones appear in the TCRdb table, and some are missing; sequencing was by immunoSEQ multiplex PCR. The sample lists roughly 350,000 clones, more than 85% occurring once. As to treatment: around 19 received Ad26.COV2.S at low or high dose, single or two shots; about 5 received placebo; per-sample allocation not given. Samples were taken on day 63 after the first vaccine or placebo injection. This specimen was peripheral blood, taken in a trial of Ad26.COV2.S vaccine versus placebo. The source is a person aged 18-65 years who received the Ad26.COV2.S COVID-19 vaccine or a placebo.

DNA of the CDR3: TGTGCCAGCAGCACCCGACAGGCTTACTATGGCTACACCTTC. This gives the protein CASSTRQAYYGYTF. This chain joins TRBV13 and TRBJ1-2, with D possibly matching TRBD1 (6 bases). The V end was cut by 5 bases, the J end by 3 bases, with 13 bases between. The CDR3 sequence is 14 residues long. Germline V CDR1 and CDR2: PRHDT, FYEKMQ (reference sequence).

The chain joins TRBV11-2 to TRBJ2-1, with 7 positions matching TRBD2. From germline, CDR1 is SGHAT and CDR2 FQNNGV. The junction had 16 bases not matched to a gene; V was cut back by 5 bases and J by 0 bases. The CDR3 sequence is 19 residues long. CDR3 in DNA: TGTGCCAGCAGCACCCCTGGGGGAGGGTTTTGGAGCTCCTACAATGAGCAGTTCTTC. Protein: CASSTPGGGFWSSYNEQFF.

V gene TRBV19 combines with J gene TRBJ1-1; D uncertain. The V and J ends lost 7 bases and 2 bases respectively, with 8 bases between them. This CDR3 spans 12 amino acids. Germline CDR1 is LNHDA and CDR2 is SQIVND (reference sequence). DNA of the CDR3: TGTGCCAGTACCGGAGAAAACACTGAAGCTTTCTTT. Translating gives CASTGENTEAFF.

The gene calls are TRBV11-2 and TRBJ2-5; D ambiguous. The CDR3 consists of 14 residues. Trimming stripped 1 base from V and 5 bases from J, with 11 bases between. The germline V gene encodes CDR1 SGHAT and CDR2 FQNNGV. CDR3 coding DNA: TGTGCCAGCAGCTTAGGACCTCATGGGGAGACCCAGTACTTC. This codes for CASSLGPHGETQYF.

The chain links TRBV3-1 (or the pseudogene TRBV3-2) to TRBJ2-1; TRBD2 aligns across 10 bases. Germline V gives CDR1 LGHDT, CDR2 YNNKEL (reference sequence). V shed 5 bases and J 7 bases; nucleotides not matched to a gene: 8. The CDR3 runs to 15 residues. The CDR3 region is CASSKPGLARNEQFF. CDR3 nucleotide sequence: TGTGCCAGCAGCAAACCGGGACTAGCGCGGAATGAGCAGTTCTTC.

This chain uses TRBV27 with TRBJ2-2; D call uncertain. CDR1 and CDR2 (germline): MNHEY, SMNVEV (reference sequence). The CDR3 covers 14 residues. Trimming took off 2 bases at V and 7 bases at J, with 11 bases between the two ends. CDR3 loop: CASSLIPLGGELFF. DNA of the CDR3: TGTGCCAGCAGTTTAATACCACTCGGCGGGGAGCTGTTTTTT.

This chain links TRBV12-3 or TRBV12-4 with TRBJ1-1; 9 bases fit TRBD1. CDR3 size: 13 residues. The V and J ends lost 8 bases and 7 bases, in that order; junction bases with no gene match: 8. The CDR3 reads CASSPGQGGEAFF. CDR3 in DNA: TGTGCCAGCTCTCCGGGACAGGGAGGTGAAGCTTTCTTT.

The V and J genes are TRBV5-1 and TRBJ2-3; D not certain. V was trimmed by 2 bases and J by 0 bases, leaving 13 bases between them. The CDR3 length is 16 residues. Germline-derived CDR1 and CDR2 are SGHRS and YFSETQ. CDR3 region: CASSFFSETSTDTQYF. DNA for the CDR3: TGCGCCAGCAGCTTTTTTTCGGAAACTAGCACAGATACGCAGTATTTT.

About this clone itself: Germline is not matched at one junction end, which may reflect a read error. This rearrangement joins TRBV18 to TRBJ2-5; TRBD2 matches 8 bases. CDR1 and CDR2 from the germline V gene are KGHSH and LQKENI. CDR3 size: 15 residues. The CDR3 DNA is TGTGCCAGTTCACCCGCGGCGGGGGGCCAAGAGACCCAGTACTTC. Encoded protein: CASSPAAGGQETQYF.

The chain has TRBV7-9 and TRBJ1-5; 8 bases agree with TRBD1. The CDR3 spans 15 residues. With 4 bases clipped from V and 6 bases from J, the junction kept 8 bases outside the gene matches. The germline gives CDR1 SEHNR, CDR2 FQNEAQ (reference sequence). CDR3 sequence (DNA): TGTGCCAGCAGCTATTCAGGACAGGGTATTCAGCCCCAGCATTTT. It encodes CASSYSGQGIQPQHF.

The chain recombines TRBV6-5 with TRBJ1-1; D is unresolved. V shed 2 bases and J shed 0 bases, with 7 bases lying between them. Germline V lookup: CDR1 MNHEY, CDR2 SVGAGI. The CDR3 covers 14 residues. In DNA, the CDR3 is TGTGCCAGCAGTTACGAGACGGTGAACACTGAAGCTTTCTTT. Translated, it gives CASSYETVNTEAFF.

J is TRBJ1-2 and V is TRBV4-1; D not certain. Germline V gives CDR1 MGHRA, CDR2 YSYEKL. This CDR3 spans 15 amino acids. The V and J ends lost 0 bases and 7 bases respectively, with 15 bases between them. The CDR3 reads CASSQESGKEGGYTF. Here the CDR3 DNA reads TGCGCCAGCAGCCAAGAGTCGGGGAAAGAGGGTGGCTACACCTTC.

The J gene is TRBJ2-5, the V gene TRBV7-9; perhaps TRBD2 as D (6 bases). The V gene's germline CDR1 is SEHNR and CDR2 FQNEAQ (reference sequence). The V end lost 6 bases, the J end lost 1 base, and 12 bases lay between the germline ends. The CDR3 has 14 residues. In DNA form, the CDR3 reads TGTGCCAGCAGGCCCGGGACTGCCCAAGAGACCCAGTACTTC. This encodes CASRPGTAQETQYF.

This rearrangement joins TRBV28 to TRBJ2-3; D gene unclear. The length of the CDR3 is 14 residues. Per germline, CDR1 MDHEN and CDR2 SYDVKM. V gave up 3 bases and J gave up 0 bases, with 7 bases separating them. CDR3 nucleotide sequence: TGTGCCAGCAGTTTCCAGTTTAGCACAGATACGCAGTATTTT. Translated, it gives CASSFQFSTDTQYF.

This chain links TRBV28 with TRBJ1-1; unclear D gene. Trimming took off 3 bases at V and 6 bases at J, with 8 bases between the two ends. The CDR3 loop spans 12 amino acids. Germline CDR1 MDHEN, CDR2 SYDVKM. The CDR3 loop reads CASSFDGAEAFF. DNA for the CDR3: TGTGCCAGCAGTTTCGACGGCGCTGAAGCTTTCTTT. The whole variable domain, filled in from reference TRBV28 and TRBJ1-1, reads DVKVTQSSRYLVKRTGEKVFLECVQDMDHENMFWYRQDPGLGLRLIYFSYDVKMKEKGDIPEGYSVSREKKERFSLILESASTNQTSMYLCASSFDGAEAFFGQGTRLTVV.

V and J are TRBV5-4 and TRBJ2-3; TRBD2 aligns across 10 bases. V trimming: 0 bases; J trimming: 2 bases; junction bases outside the gene matches: 3. The germline V gene has CDR1 SGHNT and CDR2 YYREEE (reference sequence). The CDR3 contains 16 residues. CDR3 amino acids: CASSLEAGGATDTQYF. Written as DNA, the CDR3 is TGTGCCAGCAGCTTGGAAGCGGGAGGGGCCACAGATACGCAGTATTTT.

This clone was observed a single time. The CDR3 region is CASSAEPTGDSGNTIYF. CDR3 DNA: TGTGCCAGCAGCGCCGAACCAACAGGGGACTCTGGAAACACCATATATTTT. The chain carries TRBV13 and TRBJ1-3, with TRBD1 matching over 7 bases. There are 17 residues in the CDR3. Germline CDR1 and CDR2: PRHDT and FYEKMQ (reference sequence). V lost 5 bases and J lost 0; bases outside the gene matches: 10.

The CDR3 region has the DNA TGCAGCGTTGGAGGAGACAGGGTCTATGGCTACACCTTC. It yields the protein CSVGGDRVYGYTF. V usage is TRBV29-1 and J usage is TRBJ1-2; 7 positions agree with TRBD1. Germline V gives CDR1 SQVTM, CDR2 ANQGSEA. With 4 bases clipped from V and 4 bases from J, the junction kept 6 bases outside the gene matches. CDR3 size: 13 residues.

The chain links TRBV27 to TRBJ2-5, with a weak D call TRBD2 (5 bases). The V gene's germline CDR1 is MNHEY and CDR2 SMNVEV (reference sequence). The CDR3 has 14 residues. Between the trimmed V and J ends, which lost 6 bases and 5 bases, there was a span of 16 bases. This CDR3 is CASRPTGRAETQYF. In DNA, the CDR3 is TGTGCCAGCAGGCCTACGGGGAGAGCGGAGACCCAGTACTTC.

The CDR3 bases are TGCGCCAGCAGCTTGGGGTCCGGGAATGGCTACACCTTC. This sequence encodes CASSLGSGNGYTF. The chain links TRBV5-1 to TRBJ1-2; the D is unclear. V was trimmed by 0 bases and J by 6 bases, leaving 9 bases between them. The germline gives CDR1 SGHRS, CDR2 YFSETQ. This CDR3 region has 13 residues.

The chain recombines TRBV18 with TRBJ1-6; tentative D call: TRBD1 (5 bases). CDR1 and CDR2 from the germline V gene are KGHSH and LQKENI. V was shortened by 2 bases and J by 7 bases, with 9 bases between the two germline ends. The length of the CDR3 is 14 residues. The CDR3 region has the DNA TGTGCCAGCTCACCAACGGGGCTGAATTCACCCCTCCACTTT. This gives the protein CASSPTGLNSPLHF.

The chain is built from TRBV5-1 and TRBJ2-5; no firm D call. V was shortened by 0 bases and J by 4 bases, with 7 bases between the two germline ends. Germline V gives CDR1 SGHRS, CDR2 YFSETQ. The CDR3 spans 13 residues. The CDR3 nucleotides read TGCGCCAGCAGCTTGGGACAAAGAGAGACCCAGTACTTC. It translates to CASSLGQRETQYF. Complete variable domain (other parts from reference TRBV5-1 and TRBJ2-5): KAGVTQTPRYLIKTRGQQVTLSCSPISGHRSVSWYQQTPGQGLQFLFEYFSETQRNKGNFPGRFSGRQFSNSRSEMNVSTLELGDSALYLCASSLGQRETQYFGPGTRLLVL.

This clone is a singleton in its sample. The rearrangement joins TRBV19 to TRBJ1-2; TRBD1 is a possible D gene (6 bases). This CDR3 region has 14 residues. Trimming shortened V by 10 bases and J by 2 bases, and 17 bases separated the two germline ends. From germline, CDR1 is LNHDA and CDR2 SQIVND (reference sequence). This chain's CDR3 is CATSNRVSNYGYTF. The DNA of the CDR3 is TGTGCCACCTCCAACAGGGTCTCGAACTATGGCTACACCTTC.

This chain links TRBV19 with TRBJ1-5; weak D call: TRBD1 (5 bases). The V end lost 3 bases, the J end lost 1 base, and 10 bases lay between the germline ends. Germline assignment: CDR1 LNHDA and CDR2 SQIVND (reference sequence). This CDR3 region has 15 residues. The CDR3 sequence is CASSMMWGSNQPQHF. The CDR3 nucleotides are TGTGCCAGTAGTATGATGTGGGGGAGCAATCAGCCCCAGCATTTT.

The V gene is TRBV6-5, the J gene TRBJ2-7; 7 bases agree with TRBD1. J lost 7 bases, V lost 2 bases, and 11 bases had no gene match. Germline CDR1 and CDR2: MNHEY and SVGAGI. The CDR3 consists of 15 residues. The CDR3 DNA reads as TGTGCCAGCAGTTACAATGAGGGGGCCCCGGGTGAGCAGTACTTC. Amino acids: CASSYNEGAPGEQYF.

The chain couples TRBV6-5 to TRBJ1-2; the match to TRBD1 covers 7 bases. This CDR3 contains 14 residues. V shed 4 bases, J shed 8 bases, and the junction held 10 bases outside the gene matches. CDR1 is MNHEY and CDR2 is SVGAGI in the germline V gene. CDR3 coding DNA: TGTGCCAGCAGTTCTCCGGGACAGCTTTTGGGCTACACCTTC. This encodes CASSSPGQLLGYTF.

V usage is TRBV2 and J usage is TRBJ1-5, with D tentatively TRBD1 (5 bases). Germline CDR1 reads SNHLY; CDR2 reads FYNNEI. V was cut by 2 bases and J by 1 base, with 9 bases left in between. This CDR3 region has 15 residues. CDR3 nucleotides: TGTGCCAGCAGTGAATCGGGGCAGAGCAATCAGCCCCAGCATTTT. This codes for CASSESGQSNQPQHF.